The 25 T cell receptor beta chains in this list originate from one sample, sequenced in a study of regulatory T cells in long-lasting Graves disease. CDR3-region Arm-PCR and iRepertoire HTBI primers produced the TCR beta libraries. TCRdb fed the multiplex PCR reads into MiXCR, producing one record per CDR3 protein. Found here are roughly 450,000 distinct CDR3 sequences, 22% of them singletons; the top ten hold 13%. Documented time point: persistent/refractory GD, antithyroid drugs over 5 years with positive TRAb. RNA from PBMCs was the source of the TCR library. This specimen was peripheral blood mononuclear cells (PBMCs), taken when the disease was refractory, from a patient treated with antithyroid drugs. These receptors were obtained from a female donor with Graves disease.

This clonotype was counted a few times. This chain uses TRBV4-3 with TRBJ1-4; D ambiguous. V lost 0 bases and J lost 0, with 8 bases in between. The CDR3 consists of 16 residues. CDR1 and CDR2 from the germline V gene are LGHNA and YSLEER. The CDR3 spells CASSQEWGATNEKLFF. The CDR3 coding sequence is TGCGCCAGCAGCCAAGAATGGGGAGCAACTAATGAAAAACTGTTTTTT.

This clonotype was detected many times. This chain links TRBV20-1 with TRBJ2-7; 15 bases align to TRBD2. Trimming took 6 bases from V and 6 from J; bases not matched to a gene: 6. Germline CDR1 and CDR2: DFQATT and SNEGSKA (reference sequence). This CDR3 has 14 amino acids. The CDR3 here is CSAQPGLAGGEQYF. In DNA, the CDR3 is TGCAGTGCCCAACCGGGACTAGCGGGAGGCGAGCAGTACTTC.

This clonotype is a singleton in its sample. With a much larger clone just one base away, this may be a read error. The CDR3 does not end in the conserved phenylalanine or tryptophan, so this is likely a read error. V and J are TRBV28 and TRBJ2-4; a possible D gene is TRBD1 (6 bases). Germline-derived CDR1 and CDR2 are MDHEN and SYDVKM. CDR3 length equals 12 residues. The ends were cut back, 7 bases at V and 11 bases at J, with 15 bases in the middle. CDR3 bases: TGTGCCAGCACATCCGGGACAACAGTTCAGTACATC. Its protein is CASTSGTTVQYI.

This clonotype was recorded a few times. This chain joins TRBV7-2 and TRBJ1-5; D is unresolved. CDR3 length: 13 amino acids. V was shortened by 5 bases and J by 9 bases, with 14 bases between the two germline ends. Germline V gives CDR1 SGHTA, CDR2 FQGNSA. CDR3 bases: TGTGCCAGCAGCATAGACGGACTCACGCCCCAGCATTTT. This gives the protein CASSIDGLTPQHF. Using reference TRBV7-2 and TRBJ1-5 for the parts outside the CDR3, the full variable domain is GAGVSQSPSNKVTEKGKDVELRCDPISGHTALYWYRQSLGQGLEFLIYFQGNSAPDKSGLPSDRFSAERTGGSVSTLTIQRTQQEDSAVYLCASSIDGLTPQHFGDGTRLSIL.

This clonotype was observed many times. CDR3 sequence (DNA): TGTGCCAGCGGGGTCCTGGATCAAGAGACCCAGTACTTC. Amino acid sequence: CASGVLDQETQYF. The chain links TRBV6-1 to TRBJ2-5; D is unclear. V was pared by 8 bases and J by 2 bases, with 12 bases between. From germline, CDR1 is MNHNS and CDR2 SASEGT. The CDR3 runs 13 residues.

This clonotype was counted a few times. The chain links TRBV28 to TRBJ2-3, with 12 bases lining up with TRBD2. CDR1 and CDR2 from the germline V gene are MDHEN and SYDVKM. The CDR3 is 18 amino acids. The ends lost 6 bases at V and 3 bases at J; junction bases unmatched: 13. CDR3 nucleotide sequence: TGTGCCAGCAGATCAACGCTAGCGGGGGGGCCCGTAACAGATACGCAGTATTTT. Protein: CASRSTLAGGPVTDTQYF.

This clonotype was counted at least ten times. CDR3 protein: CATSRDRRGLEAFF. CDR3 bases: TGTGCCACCAGCAGAGATAGAAGGGGATTAGAAGCTTTCTTT. The gene calls are TRBV15 and TRBJ1-1, with D possibly matching TRBD1 (5 bases). Per germline, CDR1 LNHNV and CDR2 YYDKDF (reference sequence). This CDR3 is built from 14 residues. V was shortened by 0 bases and J by 8 bases, with 13 bases between the two germline ends.

The rearrangement uses TRBV24-1 and TRBJ1-2, with 8 bases aligning to TRBD1. The V segment lost 3 bases and the J segment 8 bases; nucleotides outside the gene matches: 7. Germline values: CDR1 KGHDR, CDR2 SFDVKD. This CDR3 has 14 amino acids. DNA for the CDR3: TGTGCCACCAGTGATCCTGGACAGGGAGGGGGCTACACCTTC. This codes for CATSDPGQGGGYTF.

About this clonotype itself: A much larger clone differs by one base, so this may be a read error. Given the absence of the conserved phenylalanine or tryptophan at the CDR3 end, a read error is likely. The chain links TRBV7-2 to TRBJ2-7; D remains unclear. The CDR3 loop spans 11 amino acids. The ends were cut back, 4 bases at V and 5 bases at J, with 6 bases in the middle. Germline V gene data show CDR1 as SGHTA and CDR2 as FQGNSA. In DNA, the CDR3 is TGTGCCAGCAGCTCCAGACACGAGCAGTACTCC. As protein: CASSSRHEQYS.

J is TRBJ1-6 and V is TRBV2, with D possibly TRBD1 on 5 matching bases. Germline assignment: CDR1 SNHLY and CDR2 FYNNEI. The length of the CDR3 is 15 residues. V was shortened by 6 bases and J by 7 bases, with 16 bases between the two germline ends. In DNA, the CDR3 is TGTGCCAGCAGCGTCACAGGTTCCGAGAATTCACCCCTCCACTTT. Translation: CASSVTGSENSPLHF.

In this sample, this clonotype turned up a few times. The gene calls are TRBV2 and TRBJ2-7, with D possibly matching TRBD2 (5 bases). The germline gives CDR1 SNHLY, CDR2 FYNNEI. The CDR3 contains 14 residues. The V end lost 4 bases, the J end lost 0 bases, and 10 bases lay between the germline ends. CDR3 DNA sequence: TGTGCCAGCAGTGCAACGGGGTACTCCTACGAGCAGTACTTC. Its protein product is CASSATGYSYEQYF.

V and J are TRBV11-3 and TRBJ2-1, with 10 bases lining up with TRBD2. The CDR3 totals 15 residues. From germline, CDR1 is SGHNT and CDR2 YENEEA. The V gene end was trimmed by 0 bases and the J gene end by 8 bases; junction bases not matched to a gene: 4. This CDR3 reads CASSLESGRADEQFF. The CDR3 DNA sequence: TGTGCCAGCAGCTTAGAAAGCGGGAGGGCAGATGAGCAGTTCTTC.

This clonotype was seen repeatedly, ten times or more. The chain carries TRBV3-1 and TRBJ1-4; tentative D call: TRBD1 (5 bases). The CDR3 is 15 residues long. With 4 bases removed from V and 4 bases from J, the gap between germline ends came to 13 bases. Germline CDR1 reads LGHDT; CDR2 reads YNNKEL (reference sequence). The CDR3 protein is CASSLNSGDNEKLFF. The CDR3 nucleotides read TGTGCCAGCAGCCTAAATTCGGGGGATAATGAAAAACTGTTTTTT.

In its sample, this clonotype was seen many times. J is TRBJ2-7 and V is TRBV28, with D maybe TRBD2 (6 bases). This CDR3 spans 15 amino acids. From germline, CDR1 is MDHEN and CDR2 SYDVKM. V lost 4 bases and J lost 4, with 17 bases in between. CDR3 sequence reads: CASSSPGGSWYEQYF. In nucleotides, the CDR3 is TGTGCCAGCAGTTCCCCCGGGGGTAGTTGGTACGAGCAGTACTTC.

The sample holds many counts of this clonotype. The chain uses TRBV28 and TRBJ2-2, with D possibly being TRBD1 (6 bases). CDR1 and CDR2 (germline): MDHEN, SYDVKM. The ends were cut back, 4 bases at V and 9 bases at J, with 15 bases in the middle. The CDR3 loop spans 14 amino acids. The CDR3 coding sequence is TGTGCCAGCAGTTCTGGGGGCCTCGGAAGGGAGCTGTTTTTT. This gives the protein CASSSGGLGRELFF.

This clonotype occurred many times. This chain joins TRBV28 and TRBJ1-2; 12 nucleotides match TRBD1. V dropped 6 bases and J dropped 8; count of bases not matched to a gene: 13. CDR1 and CDR2 (germline): MDHEN, SYDVKM. The CDR3 is 16 residues long. CDR3 in amino acids: CASRDPSGQGARGYTF. CDR3 coding DNA: TGTGCCAGCAGAGATCCCTCGGGACAGGGGGCCCGCGGCTACACCTTC.

This clonotype was seen at least ten times. The CDR3 is CASSAVPATNEKLFF. CDR3 coding DNA: TGTGCCAGCAGCGCCGTACCCGCAACTAATGAAAAACTGTTTTTT. The chain combines TRBV7-8 with TRBJ1-4; no definite D call. The CDR3 loop spans 15 amino acids. V was cut by 5 bases and J by 0 bases, with 10 bases left in between. Germline assignment: CDR1 SGHVS and CDR2 FQNEAQ.

The rearrangement links TRBV5-1 to TRBJ1-5, with a weak D call TRBD1 (5 bases). Trimming left V 0 bases short and J 3 bases short, with 10 bases between. Germline assignment: CDR1 SGHRS and CDR2 YFSETQ. The CDR3 consists of 15 residues. The CDR3 protein is CASSLGGEHNQPQHF. The CDR3 nucleotides read TGCGCCAGCAGCTTGGGGGGGGAGCACAATCAGCCCCAGCATTTT.

Of note for this clonotype: A much larger clone lies one base from this, so it may be a read error. The rearrangement links TRBV6-1 to TRBJ2-7; 8 positions agree with TRBD1. J gave up 5 bases and V 6 bases, and 9 bases lay outside the gene matches. Germline-derived CDR1 and CDR2 are MNHNS and SASEGT. This CDR3 comprises 14 residues. CDR3 nucleotide sequence: TGTGCCAGCAGCCCCCGGGACAGGATACACGAGCAGTACTTC. Its protein is CASSPRDRIHEQYF.

The chain carries TRBV30 and TRBJ1-5, with TRBD1 identical over 7 bases. Germline-derived CDR1 and CDR2 are GTSNPN and SVGIG (reference sequence). This CDR3 spans 13 amino acids. V gave up 3 bases and J gave up 1 base; unmatched junction bases: 0. Here the CDR3 DNA reads TGTGCCTGGAGGACAGGGAGCAATCAGCCCCAGCATTTT. Its translation: CAWRTGSNQPQHF.

The rearrangement links TRBV5-4 to TRBJ2-7; 9 bases align to TRBD2. Per germline, CDR1 SGHNT and CDR2 YYREEE (reference sequence). The trim removed 5 bases at V and 4 bases at J, leaving 7 bases unmatched. This CDR3 region has 14 residues. CDR3 sequence reads: CASRGSGRGYEQYF. Written as DNA, the CDR3 is TGTGCCAGCAGGGGTAGCGGGAGAGGGTACGAGCAGTACTTC. The full variable domain, with the rest looked up from reference TRBV5-4 and TRBJ2-7, is ETGVTQSPTHLIKTRGQQVTLRCSSQSGHNTVSWYQQALGQGPQFIFQYYREEENGRGNFPPRFSGLQFPNYSSELNVNALELDDSALYLCASRGSGRGYEQYFGPGTRLTVT.

The gene calls are TRBV14 and TRBJ2-7; D is ambiguous. CDR3 size: 19 residues. Germline CDR1 and CDR2: SGHDN and FVKESK. V was pared by 1 base and J by 1 base, with 23 bases between. CDR3: CASSQGRIIAGRHSYEQYF. In DNA, the CDR3 is TGTGCCAGCAGCCAAGGGAGAATCATTGCAGGCCGCCATTCCTACGAGCAGTACTTC.

The chain joins TRBV19 to TRBJ1-2, with D unclear. Deletions cut 7 bases from V and 4 bases from J, with 13 bases between. The length of the CDR3 is 13 residues. CDR1 and CDR2 from the germline V gene are LNHDA and SQIVND (reference sequence). The CDR3: CASKWEPGYGYTF. In DNA form, the CDR3 reads TGTGCCAGTAAGTGGGAACCCGGCTATGGCTACACCTTC.

This clonotype occurred a few times. This chain connects TRBV30 to TRBJ1-2; D might be TRBD1 (5 bases). Trimming removed 3 bases at V and 2 bases at J, with 7 bases between. The CDR3 covers 12 residues. Germline CDR1 GTSNPN, CDR2 SVGIG (reference sequence). DNA for the CDR3: TGTGCCTGGAGGCCAGGGAACTATGGCTACACCTTC. Its protein is CAWRPGNYGYTF.

This clonotype has ten or more counts. The chain carries TRBV10-2 and TRBJ1-6; D is uncertain. Between the trimmed V and J ends, which lost 3 bases and 10 bases, there was a span of 22 bases. This CDR3 is built from 17 residues. Germline CDR1 WSHSY, CDR2 SAAADI. CDR3 residues: CASSDPGMGGLSSPLHF. CDR3 sequence (DNA): TGCGCCAGCAGTGATCCCGGGATGGGAGGGTTATCCTCACCCCTCCACTTT.